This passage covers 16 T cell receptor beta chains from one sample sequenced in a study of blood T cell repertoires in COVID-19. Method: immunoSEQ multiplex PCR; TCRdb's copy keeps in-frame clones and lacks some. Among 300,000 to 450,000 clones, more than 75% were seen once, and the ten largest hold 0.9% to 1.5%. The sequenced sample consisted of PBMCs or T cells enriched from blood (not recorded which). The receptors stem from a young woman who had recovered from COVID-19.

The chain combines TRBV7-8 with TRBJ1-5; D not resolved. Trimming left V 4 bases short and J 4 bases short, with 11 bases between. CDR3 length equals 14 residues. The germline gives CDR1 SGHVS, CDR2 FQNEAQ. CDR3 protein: CASSSTATNQPQHF. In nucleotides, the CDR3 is TGTGCCAGCAGCTCGACGGCGACTAATCAGCCCCAGCATTTT.

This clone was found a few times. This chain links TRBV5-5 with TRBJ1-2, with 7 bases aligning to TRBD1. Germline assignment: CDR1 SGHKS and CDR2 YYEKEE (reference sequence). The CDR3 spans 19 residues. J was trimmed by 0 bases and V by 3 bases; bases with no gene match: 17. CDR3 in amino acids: CASSSPQDIFRGANYGYTF. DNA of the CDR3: TGTGCCAGCAGCTCCCCCCAGGACATCTTCAGGGGGGCTAACTATGGCTACACCTTC.

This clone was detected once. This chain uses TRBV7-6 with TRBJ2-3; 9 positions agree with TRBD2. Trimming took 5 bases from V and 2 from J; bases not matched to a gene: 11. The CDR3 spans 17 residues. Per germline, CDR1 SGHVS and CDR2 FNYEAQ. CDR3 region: CASSLLTSGSYTDTQYF. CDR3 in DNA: TGTGCCAGCAGCCTTCTCACTAGCGGGTCCTACACAGATACGCAGTATTTT.

DNA of the CDR3: TGTGCCAGCAGCTTACGACAGGGAATTCCCTACGAGCAGTACTTC. Translating gives CASSLRQGIPYEQYF. V and J are TRBV7-2 and TRBJ2-7; 7 nucleotides agree with TRBD1. There are 15 residues in the CDR3. Germline V gives CDR1 SGHTA, CDR2 FQGNSA. Germline trimming cut 2 bases from V and 2 bases from J; bases unmatched to any gene: 6.

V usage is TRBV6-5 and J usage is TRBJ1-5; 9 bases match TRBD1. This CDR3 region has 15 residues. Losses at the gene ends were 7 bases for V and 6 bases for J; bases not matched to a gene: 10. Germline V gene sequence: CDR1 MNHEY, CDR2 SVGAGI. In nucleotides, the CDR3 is TGTGCCAGCACCAGACACGCGACAGGGGGTCAGCCCCAGCATTTT. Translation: CASTRHATGGQPQHF.

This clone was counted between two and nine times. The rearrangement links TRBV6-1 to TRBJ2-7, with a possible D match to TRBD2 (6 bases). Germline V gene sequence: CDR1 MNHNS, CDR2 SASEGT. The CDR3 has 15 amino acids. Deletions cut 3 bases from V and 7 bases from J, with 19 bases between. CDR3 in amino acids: CASSDLAETSGEQYF. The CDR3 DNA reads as TGTGCCAGCAGTGATTTAGCGGAAACGTCGGGAGAGCAGTACTTC.

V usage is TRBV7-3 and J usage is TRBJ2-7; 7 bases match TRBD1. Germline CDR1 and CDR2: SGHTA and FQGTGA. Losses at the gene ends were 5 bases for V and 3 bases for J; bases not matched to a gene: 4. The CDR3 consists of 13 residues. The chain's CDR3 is CASSDRQGYEQYF. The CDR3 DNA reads TGTGCCAGCAGCGACCGACAGGGCTACGAGCAGTACTTC.

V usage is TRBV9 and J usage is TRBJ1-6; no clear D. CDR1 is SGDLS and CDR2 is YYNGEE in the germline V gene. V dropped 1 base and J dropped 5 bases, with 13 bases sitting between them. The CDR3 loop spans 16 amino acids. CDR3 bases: TGTGCCAGCAGCGTAAATCCAACTCAGGATAATTCACCCCTCCACTTT. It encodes CASSVNPTQDNSPLHF.

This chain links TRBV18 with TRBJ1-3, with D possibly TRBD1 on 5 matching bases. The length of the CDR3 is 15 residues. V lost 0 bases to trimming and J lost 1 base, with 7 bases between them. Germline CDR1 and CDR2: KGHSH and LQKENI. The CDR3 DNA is TGTGCCAGCTCACCACCGGAGGGGTCTGGAAACACCATATATTTT. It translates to CASSPPEGSGNTIYF.

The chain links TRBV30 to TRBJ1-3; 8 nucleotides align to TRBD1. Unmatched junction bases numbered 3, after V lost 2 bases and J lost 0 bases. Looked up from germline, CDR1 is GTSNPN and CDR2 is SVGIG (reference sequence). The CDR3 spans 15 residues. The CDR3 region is CAWSTGQGSGNTIYF. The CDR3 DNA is TGTGCCTGGAGTACCGGACAGGGCTCTGGAAACACCATATATTTT. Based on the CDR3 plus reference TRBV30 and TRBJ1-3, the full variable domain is SQTIHQWPATLVQPVGSPLSLECTVEGTSNPNLYWYRQAAGRGLQLLFYSVGIGQISSEVPQNLSASRPQDRQFILSSKKLLLSDSGFYLCAWSTGQGSGNTIYFGEGSWLTVV.

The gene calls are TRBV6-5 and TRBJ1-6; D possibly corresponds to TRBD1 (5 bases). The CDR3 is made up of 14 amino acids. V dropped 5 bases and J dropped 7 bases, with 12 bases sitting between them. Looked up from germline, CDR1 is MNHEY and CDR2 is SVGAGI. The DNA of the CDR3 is TGTGCCAGCAGTAGCAGGGTGGGGAATTCACCCCTCCACTTT. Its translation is CASSSRVGNSPLHF.

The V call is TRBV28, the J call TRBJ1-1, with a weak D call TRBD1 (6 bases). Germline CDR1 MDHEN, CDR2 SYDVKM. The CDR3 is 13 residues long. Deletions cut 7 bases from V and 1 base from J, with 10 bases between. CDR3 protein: CASNAGANTEAFF. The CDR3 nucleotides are TGTGCCAGCAATGCAGGGGCGAACACTGAAGCTTTCTTT.

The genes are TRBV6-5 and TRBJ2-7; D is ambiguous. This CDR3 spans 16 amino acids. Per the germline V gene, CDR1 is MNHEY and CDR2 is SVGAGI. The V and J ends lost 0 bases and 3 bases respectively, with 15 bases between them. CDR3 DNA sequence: TGTGCCAGCAGTTACTCGATGACAAGATCTTACTACGAGCAGTACTTC. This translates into CASSYSMTRSYYEQYF.

CDR3 coding DNA: TGTGCCAGCAGCTTCCAAGGGGGTTACCAAGAGACCCAGTACTTC. It specifies CASSFQGGYQETQYF. The chain employs TRBV7-2 and TRBJ2-5, with D maybe TRBD1 (6 bases). The germline V gene encodes CDR1 SGHTA and CDR2 FQGNSA. Between the trimmed V and J ends, which lost 3 bases and 0 bases, there was a span of 11 bases. This CDR3 has 15 amino acids.

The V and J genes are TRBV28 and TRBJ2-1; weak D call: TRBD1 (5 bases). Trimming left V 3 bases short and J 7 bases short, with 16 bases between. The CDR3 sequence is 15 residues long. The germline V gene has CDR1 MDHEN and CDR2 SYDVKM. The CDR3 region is CASSFFQGRGNEQFF. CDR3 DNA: TGTGCCAGCAGTTTTTTTCAGGGAAGGGGTAATGAGCAGTTCTTC.

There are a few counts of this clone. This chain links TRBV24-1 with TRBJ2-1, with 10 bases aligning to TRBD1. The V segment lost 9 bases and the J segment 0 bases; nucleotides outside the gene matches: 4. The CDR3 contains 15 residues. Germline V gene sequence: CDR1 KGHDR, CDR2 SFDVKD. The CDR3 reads CATGQGDISYNEQFF. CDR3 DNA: TGTGCCACCGGACAGGGGGATATCTCCTACAATGAGCAGTTCTTC.